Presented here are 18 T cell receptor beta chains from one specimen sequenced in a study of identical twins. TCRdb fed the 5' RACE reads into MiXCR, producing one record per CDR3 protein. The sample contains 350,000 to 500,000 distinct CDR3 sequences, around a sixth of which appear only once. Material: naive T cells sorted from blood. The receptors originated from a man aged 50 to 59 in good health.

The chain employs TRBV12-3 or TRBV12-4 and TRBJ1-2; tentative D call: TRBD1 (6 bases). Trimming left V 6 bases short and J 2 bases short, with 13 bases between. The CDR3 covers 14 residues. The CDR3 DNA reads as TGTGCCAGCAGGGACCGGGACAACAACTATGGCTACACCTTC. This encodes CASRDRDNNYGYTF.

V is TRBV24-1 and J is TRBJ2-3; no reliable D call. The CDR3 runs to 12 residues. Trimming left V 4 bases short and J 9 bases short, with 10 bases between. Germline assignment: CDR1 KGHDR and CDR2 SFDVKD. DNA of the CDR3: TGTGCCACCAGTGAAAAAGGGAACACGCAGTATTTT. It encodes CATSEKGNTQYF.

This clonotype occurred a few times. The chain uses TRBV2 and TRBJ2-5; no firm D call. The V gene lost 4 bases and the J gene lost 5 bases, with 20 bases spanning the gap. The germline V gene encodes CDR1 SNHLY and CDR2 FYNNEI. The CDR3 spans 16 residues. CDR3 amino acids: CASSGDHGSQRETQYF. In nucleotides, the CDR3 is TGTGCCAGCAGTGGCGATCATGGGTCCCAAAGGGAGACCCAGTACTTC.

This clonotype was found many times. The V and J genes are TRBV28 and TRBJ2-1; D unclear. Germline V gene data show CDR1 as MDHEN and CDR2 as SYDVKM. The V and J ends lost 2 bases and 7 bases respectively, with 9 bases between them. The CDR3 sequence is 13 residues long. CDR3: CASSLQLTNEQFF. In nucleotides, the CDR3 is TGTGCCAGCAGTTTACAACTGACTAATGAGCAGTTCTTC.

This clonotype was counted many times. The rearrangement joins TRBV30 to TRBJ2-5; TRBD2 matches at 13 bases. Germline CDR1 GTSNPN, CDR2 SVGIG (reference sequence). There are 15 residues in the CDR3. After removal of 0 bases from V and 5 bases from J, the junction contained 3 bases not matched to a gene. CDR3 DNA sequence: TGTGCCTGGAGTGTACTAGCGGGAGGGCGTGAGACCCAGTACTTC. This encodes CAWSVLAGGRETQYF.

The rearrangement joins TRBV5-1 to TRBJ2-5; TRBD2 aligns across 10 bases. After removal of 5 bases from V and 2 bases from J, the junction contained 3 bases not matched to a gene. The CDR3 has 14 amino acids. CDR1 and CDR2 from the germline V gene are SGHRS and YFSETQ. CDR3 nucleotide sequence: TGCGCCAGCAGTTTTAGCGGGGGGCAAGAGACCCAGTACTTC. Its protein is CASSFSGGQETQYF.

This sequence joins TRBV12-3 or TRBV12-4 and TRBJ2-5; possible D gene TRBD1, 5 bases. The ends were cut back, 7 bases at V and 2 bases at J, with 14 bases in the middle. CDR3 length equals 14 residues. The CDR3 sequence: CASNLGAFQETQYF. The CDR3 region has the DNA TGTGCCAGCAATCTTGGGGCGTTTCAAGAGACCCAGTACTTC.

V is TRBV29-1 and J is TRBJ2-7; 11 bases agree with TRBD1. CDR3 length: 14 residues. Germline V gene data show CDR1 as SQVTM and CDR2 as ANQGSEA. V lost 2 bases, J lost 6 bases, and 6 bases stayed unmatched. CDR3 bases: TGCAGCGTTGAACTCCGGGACAGGGGGGGCGAGCAGTACTTC. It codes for CSVELRDRGGEQYF.

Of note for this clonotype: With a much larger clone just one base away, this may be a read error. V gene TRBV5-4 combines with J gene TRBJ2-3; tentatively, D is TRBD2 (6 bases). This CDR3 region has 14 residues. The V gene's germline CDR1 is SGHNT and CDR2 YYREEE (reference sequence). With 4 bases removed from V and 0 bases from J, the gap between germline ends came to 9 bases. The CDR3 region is CASSTGTSTDTQYF. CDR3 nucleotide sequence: TGTGCCAGCAGCACCGGGACTAGCACAGATACGCAGTATTTT.

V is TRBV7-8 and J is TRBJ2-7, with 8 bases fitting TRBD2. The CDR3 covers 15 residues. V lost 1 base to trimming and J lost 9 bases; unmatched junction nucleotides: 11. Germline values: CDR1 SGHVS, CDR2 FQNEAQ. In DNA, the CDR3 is TGTGCCAGCAGCTTAGTAGAAGGAGCGGGAGCTGGGCAGTACTTC. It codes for CASSLVEGAGAGQYF.

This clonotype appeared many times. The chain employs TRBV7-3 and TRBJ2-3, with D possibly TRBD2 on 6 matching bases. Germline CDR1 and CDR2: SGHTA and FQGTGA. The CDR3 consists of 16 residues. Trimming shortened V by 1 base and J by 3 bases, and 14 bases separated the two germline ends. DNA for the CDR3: TGTGCCAGCAGCTTAATCTTGACCCGGGAGACAGATACGCAGTATTTT. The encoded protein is CASSLILTRETDTQYF.

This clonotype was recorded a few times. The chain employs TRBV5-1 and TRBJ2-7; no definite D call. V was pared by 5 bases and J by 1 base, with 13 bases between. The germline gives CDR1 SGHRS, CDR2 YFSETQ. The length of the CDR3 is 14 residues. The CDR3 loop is CASRTDGPSYEQYF. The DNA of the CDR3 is TGCGCCAGCAGGACGGACGGCCCTTCCTACGAGCAGTACTTC.

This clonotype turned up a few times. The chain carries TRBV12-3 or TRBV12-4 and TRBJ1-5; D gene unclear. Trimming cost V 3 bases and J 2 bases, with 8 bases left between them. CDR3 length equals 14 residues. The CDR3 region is CASSLMGGNQPQHF. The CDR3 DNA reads TGTGCCAGCAGTTTGATGGGTGGCAATCAGCCCCAGCATTTT.

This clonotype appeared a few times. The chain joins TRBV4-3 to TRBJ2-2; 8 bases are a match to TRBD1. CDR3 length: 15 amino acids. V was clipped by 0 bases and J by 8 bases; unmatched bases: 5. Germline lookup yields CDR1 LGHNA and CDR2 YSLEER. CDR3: CASSQERWTGGELFF. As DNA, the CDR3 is TGCGCCAGCAGCCAAGAAAGGTGGACAGGGGGGGAGCTGTTTTTT.

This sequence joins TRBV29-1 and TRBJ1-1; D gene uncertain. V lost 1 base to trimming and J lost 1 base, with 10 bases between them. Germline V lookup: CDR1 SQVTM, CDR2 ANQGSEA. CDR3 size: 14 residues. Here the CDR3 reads CSVEARLSNTEAFF. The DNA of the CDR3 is TGCAGCGTTGAAGCGCGGCTTTCGAACACTGAAGCTTTCTTT.

This CDR3 is CASSVAGGKAYEQYF. The CDR3 DNA reads TGTGCCAGCAGCGTAGCTGGCGGGAAAGCCTACGAGCAGTACTTC. The V call is TRBV9, the J call TRBJ2-7; a weak D match, TRBD2 (6 bases). Trimming removed 0 bases at V and 2 bases at J, with 12 bases between. The germline V gene has CDR1 SGDLS and CDR2 YYNGEE. CDR3 length: 15 residues.

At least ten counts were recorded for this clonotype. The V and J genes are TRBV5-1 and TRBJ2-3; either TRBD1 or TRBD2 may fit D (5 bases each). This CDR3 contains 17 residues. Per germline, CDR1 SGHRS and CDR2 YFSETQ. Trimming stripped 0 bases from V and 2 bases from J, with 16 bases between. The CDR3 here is CASSLAGRDRPTDTQYF. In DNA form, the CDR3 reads TGCGCCAGCAGCTTGGCCGGAAGGGACCGCCCCACAGATACGCAGTATTTT.

In nucleotides, the CDR3 is TGCAGCGCCGGGACAGGGGGCTTCGAGCAGTACTTC. The encoded protein is CSAGTGGFEQYF. The genes are TRBV29-1 and TRBJ2-7, with 12 bases lining up with TRBD1. With V trimmed by 7 bases and J by 6 bases, 4 bases remained unmatched. The germline CDR1 and CDR2 sequences are SQVTM and ANQGSEA. CDR3 size: 12 residues.